One and the same sample provided the 20 T cell receptor beta chains below, sequenced in a study of PD-1 blockade in mismatch repair-deficient tumors. Profiling relied on immunoSEQ multiplex PCR, and the TCRdb table lists in-frame clones only, not all of them. The sample has about 79,000 clones, more than 80% seen once. The material sequenced was peripheral blood, taken 44 weeks after starting pembrolizumab. These receptors came from an adult with mismatch repair-deficient cancer.

The chain links TRBV30 to TRBJ2-2; D gene unclear. The CDR3 contains 17 residues. The germline V gene has CDR1 GTSNPN and CDR2 SVGIG (reference sequence). V lost 4 bases, J lost 4 bases, and 22 bases lay in between. CDR3 sequence (DNA): TGTGCCTGGACCTCCCCGGCCCCGGGCCTCGCCACCGGGGAGCTGTTTTTT. It specifies CAWTSPAPGLATGELFF.

The chain has TRBV11-3 and TRBJ2-1, with 16 bases lining up with TRBD2. Per germline, CDR1 SGHNT and CDR2 YENEEA. This CDR3 has 16 residues. The V gene end was trimmed by 5 bases and the J gene end by 6 bases; junction bases not matched to a gene: 4. CDR3 in DNA: TGTGCCAGCAGCCCGGGACTAGCGGGAGGGCTCAATGAGCAGTTCTTC. It encodes CASSPGLAGGLNEQFF.

This clone was seen only once. The V and J genes are TRBV19 and TRBJ2-3; 12 positions match TRBD1. The CDR3 covers 14 residues. Germline V gene sequence: CDR1 LNHDA, CDR2 SQIVND (reference sequence). J lost 7 bases, V lost 4 bases, and 3 bases had no gene match. CDR3 bases: TGTGCCAGTAGTACGGGGACAGGGGGCAATACGCAGTATTTT. It codes for CASSTGTGGNTQYF. Filled out from reference TRBV19 and TRBJ2-3, the complete variable domain reads DGGITQSPKYLFRKEGQNVTLSCEQNLNHDAMYWYRQDPGQGLRLIYYSQIVNDFQKGDIAEGYSVSREKKESFPLTVTSAQKNPTAFYLCASSTGTGGNTQYFGPGTRLTVL.

The gene calls are TRBV7-8 and TRBJ2-2; 7 bases match TRBD2. The CDR3 covers 16 residues. Germline CDR1 SGHVS, CDR2 FQNEAQ. V was pared by 7 bases and J by 0 bases, with 8 bases of the junction left unmatched. The DNA for the CDR3 is TGTGCCAGCACAACTAGCGCTTACGCGAACACCGGGGAGCTGTTTTTT. Its translation: CASTTSAYANTGELFF.

The chain links TRBV29-1 to TRBJ1-2; D remains unclear. The CDR3 sequence is 14 residues long. Trimming pared 6 bases from V and 2 bases from J, leaving 16 bases between. CDR1 SQVTM and CDR2 ANQGSEA come from the germline V gene. Here the CDR3 reads CSVVVSMANYGYTF. CDR3 DNA sequence: TGCAGCGTGGTGGTCTCTATGGCGAACTATGGCTACACCTTC.

The rearrangement joins TRBV11-2 to TRBJ2-7; D perhaps matches TRBD1 (5 bases). Germline V gene lookup returns CDR1 SGHAT and CDR2 FQNNGV. V was shortened by 5 bases and J by 5 bases, with 16 bases between the two germline ends. CDR3 size: 14 residues. The CDR3 DNA sequence: TGTGCCAGCAGCCCCGTTGGGGCAGTGGACGAGCAGTACTTC. Translation gives CASSPVGAVDEQYF.

The V call is TRBV10-2, the J call TRBJ2-7; TRBD1 is a possible D gene (7 bases). Germline CDR1 reads WSHSY; CDR2 reads SAAADI. CDR3 length: 15 amino acids. Trimming removed 5 bases from V and 1 base from J, with 15 bases in between. The DNA for the CDR3 is TGCGCCAGCAGTTTAGACAGGGCGGGGTCCTACGAGCAGTACTTC. Its protein is CASSLDRAGSYEQYF.

There are a few counts of this clone. The genes are TRBV2 and TRBJ1-5; TRBD1 matches at 7 bases. Germline CDR1 reads SNHLY; CDR2 reads FYNNEI. This CDR3 has 14 amino acids. After removal of 4 bases from V and 4 bases from J, the junction contained 4 bases not matched to a gene. The CDR3 loop reads CASSASGGNQPQHF. CDR3 nucleotides: TGTGCCAGCAGTGCATCAGGGGGTAATCAGCCCCAGCATTTT.

This rearrangement joins TRBV30 to TRBJ2-1, with 8 positions matching TRBD2. The CDR3 runs 13 residues. V lost 1 base and J lost 6; bases outside the gene matches: 2. Germline V gene lookup returns CDR1 GTSNPN and CDR2 SVGIG (reference sequence). CDR3 bases: TGTGCCTGGAGTGGCGCGGGAGGCAATGAGCAGTTCTTC. Encoded protein: CAWSGAGGNEQFF.

In nucleotides, the CDR3 is TGTGCCAGTAACGAAGGGACAGCAAGTGGTATTCAGTACTTC. Amino acid sequence: CASNEGTASGIQYF. This chain links TRBV19 with TRBJ2-4; the match to TRBD1 covers 7 bases. This CDR3 is built from 14 residues. Germline assignment: CDR1 LNHDA and CDR2 SQIVND (reference sequence). The V gene end was trimmed by 7 bases and the J gene end by 10 bases; junction bases not matched to a gene: 13.

V and J are TRBV10-3 and TRBJ1-1, with D possibly being TRBD1 (6 bases). CDR1 and CDR2 from the germline V gene are ENHRY and SYGVKD. Trimming left V 7 bases short and J 6 bases short, with 18 bases between. The CDR3 has 14 residues. Here the CDR3 DNA reads TGTGCCATCAAGTACTCAGGGAAGGGGGCTGAAGCTTTCTTT. Amino acids: CAIKYSGKGAEAFF.

J is TRBJ1-2 and V is TRBV14; D perhaps matches TRBD1 (5 bases). Trimming took off 1 base at V and 4 bases at J, with 7 bases between the two ends. CDR1 is SGHDN and CDR2 is FVKESK in the germline V gene. The CDR3 length is 13 residues. CDR3 nucleotides: TGTGCCAGCAGCCAAGGACAGACCTATGGCTACACCTTC. Translation: CASSQGQTYGYTF.

DNA of the CDR3: TGTGCCAGTAGTCCGGAGGGGCTAGCGGGCGCATACAATGAGCAGTTCTTC. It translates to CASSPEGLAGAYNEQFF. The chain combines TRBV19 with TRBJ2-1, with 8 bases lining up with TRBD2. Germline V gene data show CDR1 as LNHDA and CDR2 as SQIVND (reference sequence). The CDR3 runs 17 residues. The V gene end was trimmed by 5 bases and the J gene end by 4 bases; junction bases not matched to a gene: 13. The entire variable domain, with the rest obtained from reference TRBV19 and TRBJ2-1, is as follows: DGGITQSPKYLFRKEGQNVTLSCEQNLNHDAMYWYRQDPGQGLRLIYYSQIVNDFQKGDIAEGYSVSREKKESFPLTVTSAQKNPTAFYLCASSPEGLAGAYNEQFFGPGTRLTVL.

The CDR3 DNA reads TGCGCCAGCAGCCATGGGACTAGCGGGATTTACAATGAGCAGTTCTTC. Encoded protein: CASSHGTSGIYNEQFF. The chain has TRBV4-3 and TRBJ2-1; 13 nucleotides match TRBD2. The CDR3 totals 16 residues. Per the germline V gene, CDR1 is LGHNA and CDR2 is YSLEER. J lost 4 bases, V lost 3 bases, and 3 bases had no gene match.

This chain connects TRBV2 to TRBJ1-3; no clear D gene. Trimming left V 2 bases short and J 2 bases short, with 13 bases between. Germline V gives CDR1 SNHLY, CDR2 FYNNEI. The CDR3 has 16 amino acids. The CDR3 loop is CASSESLPGTGNTIYF. The DNA for the CDR3 is TGTGCCAGCAGTGAATCGTTGCCGGGAACTGGAAACACCATATATTTT.

This clone has only a few counts. V usage is TRBV29-1 and J usage is TRBJ2-1; D possibly uses TRBD1 or TRBD2 (6 bases each). Between the trimmed V and J ends, which lost 6 bases and 4 bases, there was a span of 19 bases. The CDR3 is 15 residues long. Per the germline V gene, CDR1 is SQVTM and CDR2 is ANQGSEA. The CDR3, as DNA: TGCAGCGTCCCAAACCCGGGGGCGAAGTACAATGAGCAGTTCTTC. Translating gives CSVPNPGAKYNEQFF.

This clone was found a few times. The chain combines TRBV27 with TRBJ1-1; D gene unclear. V was trimmed by 3 bases and J by 1 base, leaving 6 bases between them. The germline gives CDR1 MNHEY, CDR2 SMNVEV (reference sequence). The CDR3 totals 13 residues. The CDR3: CASSFAGNTEAFF. For the CDR3, the DNA is TGTGCCAGCAGTTTTGCAGGGAACACTGAAGCTTTCTTT.

The V gene is TRBV19, the J gene TRBJ1-1; D is undetermined. The germline V and J ends were trimmed by 7 bases and 1 base, with 13 bases remaining between them. The CDR3 has 14 amino acids. Germline-derived CDR1 and CDR2 are LNHDA and SQIVND (reference sequence). The CDR3 DNA reads as TGTGCCAGTACTGGAGCGACCACGAACACTGAAGCTTTCTTT. Translating gives CASTGATTNTEAFF.

The chain combines TRBV27 with TRBJ2-7, with D possibly being TRBD1 or TRBD2 (5 bases each). Germline lookup yields CDR1 MNHEY and CDR2 SMNVEV (reference sequence). V was shortened by 3 bases and J by 0 bases, with 15 bases between the two germline ends. The CDR3 sequence is 16 residues long. Here the CDR3 reads CASSFKAGGTSYEQYF. The CDR3 bases are TGTGCCAGCAGTTTTAAGGCGGGTGGGACCTCCTACGAGCAGTACTTC.

Written as DNA, the CDR3 is TGTGCCAGCAGCAGGGGACTAGCTATGTACAATGAGCAGTTCTTC. It translates to CASSRGLAMYNEQFF. V is TRBV25-1 and J is TRBJ2-1; 9 nucleotides align to TRBD2. Germline CDR1 MGHDK, CDR2 SYGVNS. V trimming: 6 bases; J trimming: 4 bases; junction bases outside the gene matches: 7. The CDR3 totals 15 residues. The full variable domain, with the rest looked up from reference TRBV25-1 and TRBJ2-1, is EADIYQTPRYLVIGTGKKITLECSQTMGHDKMYWYQQDPGMELHLIHYSYGVNSTEKGDLSSESTVSRIRTEHFPLTLESARPSHTSQYLCASSRGLAMYNEQFFGPGTRLTVL.